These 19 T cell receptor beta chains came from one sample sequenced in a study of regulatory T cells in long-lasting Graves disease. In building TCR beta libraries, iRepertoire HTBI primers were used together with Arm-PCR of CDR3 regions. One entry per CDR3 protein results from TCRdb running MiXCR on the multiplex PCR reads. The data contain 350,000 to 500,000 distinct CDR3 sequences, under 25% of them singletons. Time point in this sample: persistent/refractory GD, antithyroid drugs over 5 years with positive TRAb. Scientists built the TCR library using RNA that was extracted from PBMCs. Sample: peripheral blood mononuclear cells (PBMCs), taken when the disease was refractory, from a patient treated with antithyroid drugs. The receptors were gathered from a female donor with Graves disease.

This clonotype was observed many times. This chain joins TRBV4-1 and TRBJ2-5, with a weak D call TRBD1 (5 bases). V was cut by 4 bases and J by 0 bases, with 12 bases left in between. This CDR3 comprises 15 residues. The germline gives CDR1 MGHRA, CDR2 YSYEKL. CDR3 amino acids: CASSLVGRYQETQYF. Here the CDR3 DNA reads TGCGCCAGCAGCCTGGTGGGGCGGTACCAAGAGACCCAGTACTTC.

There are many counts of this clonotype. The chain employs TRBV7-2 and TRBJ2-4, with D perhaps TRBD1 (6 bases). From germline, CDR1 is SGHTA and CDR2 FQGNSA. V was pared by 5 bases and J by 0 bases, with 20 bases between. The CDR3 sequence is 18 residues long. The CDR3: CASSRVNRDKLAKNIQYF. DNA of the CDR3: TGTGCCAGCAGCCGGGTTAACAGGGATAAATTAGCCAAAAACATTCAGTACTTC.

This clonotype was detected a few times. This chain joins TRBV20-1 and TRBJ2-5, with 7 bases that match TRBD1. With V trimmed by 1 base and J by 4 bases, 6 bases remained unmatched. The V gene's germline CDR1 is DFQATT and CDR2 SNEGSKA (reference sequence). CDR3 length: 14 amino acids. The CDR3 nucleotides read TGCAGTGCTAGAGCGACAGGGAAGCGAGAGACCCAGTACTTC. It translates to CSARATGKRETQYF.

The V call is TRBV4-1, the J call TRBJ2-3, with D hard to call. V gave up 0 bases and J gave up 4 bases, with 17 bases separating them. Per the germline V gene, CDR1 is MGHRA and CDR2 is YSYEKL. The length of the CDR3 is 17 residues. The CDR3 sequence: CASSQDSANLPPDTQYF. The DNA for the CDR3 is TGCGCCAGCAGCCAAGATTCGGCGAACCTTCCCCCAGATACGCAGTATTTT.

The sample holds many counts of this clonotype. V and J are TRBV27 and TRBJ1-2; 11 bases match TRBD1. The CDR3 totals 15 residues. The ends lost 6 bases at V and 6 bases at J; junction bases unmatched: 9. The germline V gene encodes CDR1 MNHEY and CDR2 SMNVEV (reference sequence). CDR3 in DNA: TGTGCCAGCAGGTCGGGGACAGGGGGTTGGAATGGCTACACCTTC. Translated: CASRSGTGGWNGYTF.

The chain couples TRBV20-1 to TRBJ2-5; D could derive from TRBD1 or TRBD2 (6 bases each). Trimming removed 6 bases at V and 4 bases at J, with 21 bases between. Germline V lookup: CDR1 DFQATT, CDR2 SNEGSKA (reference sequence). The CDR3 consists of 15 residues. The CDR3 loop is CSARKVGGLTETQYF. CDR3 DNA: TGCAGTGCCCGCAAGGTTGGGGGGCTCACAGAGACCCAGTACTTC.

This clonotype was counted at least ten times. CDR3 amino acids: CASILDGLGHNEQFF. The DNA of the CDR3 is TGTGCCAGCATCCTGGACGGCCTTGGACACAATGAGCAGTTCTTC. This chain connects TRBV28 to TRBJ2-1; D ambiguous. This CDR3 has 15 residues. Germline V gene sequence: CDR1 MDHEN, CDR2 SYDVKM. Trimming shortened V by 7 bases and J by 5 bases, and 18 bases separated the two germline ends.

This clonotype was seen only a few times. The CDR3 here is CASSKTRGTGYEQYF. The CDR3 bases are TGTGCCAGCAGCAAGACTAGGGGGACAGGTTACGAGCAGTACTTC. V and J are TRBV7-9 and TRBJ2-7; 8 bases are a match to TRBD1. The junction had 10 bases not matched to a gene; V was cut back by 5 bases and J by 4 bases. The CDR3 sequence is 15 residues long. Germline CDR1 and CDR2: SEHNR and FQNEAQ (reference sequence).

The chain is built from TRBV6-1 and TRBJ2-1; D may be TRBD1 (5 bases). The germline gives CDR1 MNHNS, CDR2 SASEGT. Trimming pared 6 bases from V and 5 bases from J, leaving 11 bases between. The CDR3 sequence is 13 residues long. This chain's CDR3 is CASRGVGDNEQFF. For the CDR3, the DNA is TGTGCCAGCAGAGGGGTAGGGGACAATGAGCAGTTCTTC.

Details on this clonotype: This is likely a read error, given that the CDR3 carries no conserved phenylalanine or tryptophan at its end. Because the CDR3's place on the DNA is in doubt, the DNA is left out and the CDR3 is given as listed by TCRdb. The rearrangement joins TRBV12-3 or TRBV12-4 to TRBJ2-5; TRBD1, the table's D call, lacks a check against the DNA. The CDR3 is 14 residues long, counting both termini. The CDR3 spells CASSQAGQRRSPGL.

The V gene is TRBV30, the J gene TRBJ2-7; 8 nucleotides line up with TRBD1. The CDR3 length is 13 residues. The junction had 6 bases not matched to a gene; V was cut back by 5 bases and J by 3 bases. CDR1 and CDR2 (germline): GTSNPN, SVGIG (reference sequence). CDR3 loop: CAWDRGRGYEQYF. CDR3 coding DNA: TGTGCCTGGGACAGGGGAAGGGGCTACGAGCAGTACTTC. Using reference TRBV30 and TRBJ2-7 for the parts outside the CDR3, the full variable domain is SQTIHQWPATLVQPVGSPLSLECTVEGTSNPNLYWYRQAAGRGLQLLFYSVGIGQISSEVPQNLSASRPQDRQFILSSKKLLLSDSGFYLCAWDRGRGYEQYFGPGTRLTVT.

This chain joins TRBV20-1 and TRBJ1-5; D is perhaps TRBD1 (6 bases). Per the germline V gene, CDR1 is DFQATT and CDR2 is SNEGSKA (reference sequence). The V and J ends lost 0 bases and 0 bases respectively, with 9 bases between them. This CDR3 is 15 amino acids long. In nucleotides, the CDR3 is TGCAGTGCTAGAGAGGACAGACTTAGCAATCAGCCCCAGCATTTT. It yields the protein CSAREDRLSNQPQHF.

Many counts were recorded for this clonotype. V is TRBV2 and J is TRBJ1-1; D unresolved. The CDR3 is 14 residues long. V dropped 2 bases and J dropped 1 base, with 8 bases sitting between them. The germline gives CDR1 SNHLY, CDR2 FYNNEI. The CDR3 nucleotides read TGTGCCAGCAGTGAAAGGTCGGAGAACACTGAAGCTTTCTTT. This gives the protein CASSERSENTEAFF.

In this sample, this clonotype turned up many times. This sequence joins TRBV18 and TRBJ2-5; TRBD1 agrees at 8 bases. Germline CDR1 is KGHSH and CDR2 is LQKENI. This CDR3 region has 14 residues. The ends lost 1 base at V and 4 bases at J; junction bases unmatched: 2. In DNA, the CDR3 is TGTGCCAGCTCACCACGCGACAGGGGAGAGACCCAGTACTTC. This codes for CASSPRDRGETQYF.

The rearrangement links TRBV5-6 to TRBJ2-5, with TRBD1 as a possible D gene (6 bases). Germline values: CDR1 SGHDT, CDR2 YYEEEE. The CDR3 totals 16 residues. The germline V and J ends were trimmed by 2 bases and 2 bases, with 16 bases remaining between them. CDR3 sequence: CASSLLSGTQQETQYF. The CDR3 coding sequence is TGTGCCAGCAGCTTACTCTCTGGGACACAACAAGAGACCCAGTACTTC. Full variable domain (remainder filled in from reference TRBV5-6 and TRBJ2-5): DAGVTQSPTHLIKTRGQQVTLRCSPKSGHDTVSWYQQALGQGPQFIFQYYEEEERQRGNFPDRFSGHQFPNYSSELNVNALLLGDSALYLCASSLLSGTQQETQYFGPGTRLLVL.

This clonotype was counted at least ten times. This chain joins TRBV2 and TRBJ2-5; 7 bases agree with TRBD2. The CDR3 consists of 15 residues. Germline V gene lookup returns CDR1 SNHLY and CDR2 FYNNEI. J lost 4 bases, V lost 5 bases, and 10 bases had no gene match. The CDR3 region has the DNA TGTGCCAGCAGTCTGAGCGGGGTAGCCAGAGAGACCCAGTACTTC. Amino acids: CASSLSGVARETQYF.

DNA for the CDR3: TGCGCCAGCAGCCTTTCGCCCAGGCTCTCCTACAATGAGCAGTTCTTC. Translating it yields CASSLSPRLSYNEQFF. The V and J genes are TRBV5-1 and TRBJ2-1; D not resolved. The CDR3 has 16 residues. The germline gives CDR1 SGHRS, CDR2 YFSETQ. Deletions cut 4 bases from V and 0 bases from J, with 14 bases between.

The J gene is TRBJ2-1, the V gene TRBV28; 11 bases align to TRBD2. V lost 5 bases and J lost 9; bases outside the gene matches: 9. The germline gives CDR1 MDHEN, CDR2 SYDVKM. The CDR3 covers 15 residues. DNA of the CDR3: TGTGCCAGCAGTGCCACTAGCGGGAGTAGTGGTGAGCAGTTCTTC. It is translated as CASSATSGSSGEQFF.

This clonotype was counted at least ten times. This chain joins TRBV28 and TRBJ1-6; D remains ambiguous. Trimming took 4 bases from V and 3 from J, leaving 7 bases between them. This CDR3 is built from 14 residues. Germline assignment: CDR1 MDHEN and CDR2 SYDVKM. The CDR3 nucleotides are TGTGCCAGCAGTTCCCCTAACTATAATTCACCCCTCCACTTT. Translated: CASSSPNYNSPLHF.